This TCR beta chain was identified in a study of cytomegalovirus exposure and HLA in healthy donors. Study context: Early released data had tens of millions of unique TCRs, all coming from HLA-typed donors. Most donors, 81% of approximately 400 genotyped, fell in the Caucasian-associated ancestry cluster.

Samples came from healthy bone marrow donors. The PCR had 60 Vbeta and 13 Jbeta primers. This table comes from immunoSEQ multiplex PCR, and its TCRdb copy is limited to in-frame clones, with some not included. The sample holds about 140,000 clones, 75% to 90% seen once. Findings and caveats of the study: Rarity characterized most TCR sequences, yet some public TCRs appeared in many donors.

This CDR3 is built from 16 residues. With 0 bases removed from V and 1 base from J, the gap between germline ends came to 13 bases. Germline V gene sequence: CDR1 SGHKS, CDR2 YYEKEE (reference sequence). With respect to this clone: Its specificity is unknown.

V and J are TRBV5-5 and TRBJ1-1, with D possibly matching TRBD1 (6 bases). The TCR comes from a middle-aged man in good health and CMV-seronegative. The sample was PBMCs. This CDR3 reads CASSLGEGGKNTEAFF. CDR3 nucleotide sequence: TGTGCCAGCAGCTTGGGAGAAGGGGGAAAGAACACTGAAGCTTTCTTT.